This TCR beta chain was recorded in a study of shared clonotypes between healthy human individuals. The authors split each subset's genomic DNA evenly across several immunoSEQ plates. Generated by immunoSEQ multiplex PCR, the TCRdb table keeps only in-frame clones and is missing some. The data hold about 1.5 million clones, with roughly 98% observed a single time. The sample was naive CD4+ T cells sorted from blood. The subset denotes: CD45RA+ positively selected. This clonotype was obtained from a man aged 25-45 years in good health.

The CDR3 is CASRQRGQANEKLFF. The CDR3 nucleotides are TGTGCCAGCAGACAAAGGGGACAGGCTAATGAAAAACTGTTTTTT. The V call is TRBV6-5, the J call TRBJ1-4; TRBD1 aligns across 8 bases. The CDR3 totals 15 residues. Per the germline V gene, CDR1 is MNHEY and CDR2 is SVGAGI. J was trimmed by 3 bases and V by 6 bases; bases with no gene match: 6.